This TCR beta chain was recorded in a study of CD8 T cells in Susac syndrome. With regard to this clonotype: What it binds is not known.

Random-hexamer reverse transcription was applied to 0.5 to 1 ug RNA. One entry per CDR3 protein, called by TCRdb with MiXCR from the immunoSEQ multiplex PCR reads. The sample has 100,000 to 150,000 distinct CDR3 sequences; around 94% are singletons. Findings and limits, study-wide: Within total CD8+ repertoires, 15 to 20 Susac-specific public clones were found, and within CD8+ TEMRA repertoires, roughly 5.

This CDR3 contains 13 residues. Deletions cut 5 bases from V and 9 bases from J, with 14 bases between. The V gene's germline CDR1 is SEHNR and CDR2 FQNEAQ (reference sequence). The sequenced sample consisted of CD8+ T cells from PBMCs. The TCR comes from a human donor with Susac syndrome. V and J are TRBV7-9 and TRBJ2-1, with D tentatively TRBD2 (7 bases). This CDR3 is CASSDYREGEQFF. In nucleotides, the CDR3 is TGTGCCAGCAGCGACTACAGGGAGGGTGAGCAGTTCTTC.